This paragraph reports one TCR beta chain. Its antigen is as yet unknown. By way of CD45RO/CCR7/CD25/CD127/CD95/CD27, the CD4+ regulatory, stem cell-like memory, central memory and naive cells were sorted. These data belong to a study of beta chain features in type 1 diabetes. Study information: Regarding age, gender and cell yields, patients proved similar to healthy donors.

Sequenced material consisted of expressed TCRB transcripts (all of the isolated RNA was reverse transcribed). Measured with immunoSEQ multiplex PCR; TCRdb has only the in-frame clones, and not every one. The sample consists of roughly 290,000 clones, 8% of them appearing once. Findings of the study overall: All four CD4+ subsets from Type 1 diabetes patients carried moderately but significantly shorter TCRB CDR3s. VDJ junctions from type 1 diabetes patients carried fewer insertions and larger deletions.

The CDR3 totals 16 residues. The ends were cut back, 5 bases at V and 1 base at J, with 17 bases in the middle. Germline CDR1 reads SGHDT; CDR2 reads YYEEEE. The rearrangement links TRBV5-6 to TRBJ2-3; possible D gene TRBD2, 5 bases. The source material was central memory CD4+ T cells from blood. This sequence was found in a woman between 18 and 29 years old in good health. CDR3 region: CASSRYTGRRTDTQYF. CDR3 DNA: TGTGCCAGCAGTCGGTATACGGGAAGGCGCACAGATACGCAGTATTTT.